The 24 T cell receptor beta chains below all came from one sample that was sequenced in a study of CD8 T cells in ankylosing spondylitis. Study findings and constraints: Seven to nine highly homologous variants formed a TCR beta motif that appeared characteristic of ankylosing spondylitis blood.

Their cognate antigens are unknown. TCRdb reprocessed the 5' RACE reads with MiXCR, giving one entry per CDR3 protein. The sample yields 450,000 to 550,000 distinct CDR3 sequences, about 5.2% seen once. Material: blood, either unsorted or a sorted T cell fraction (not recorded which). The receptors come from a male donor with ankylosing spondylitis.

This clonotype was seen many times. This sequence joins TRBV12-3 or TRBV12-4 and TRBJ1-1, with TRBD1 matching 8 bases. J was trimmed by 1 base and V by 5 bases; bases with no gene match: 6. CDR3 length: 15 amino acids. The CDR3 nucleotides are TGTGCCAGCAGTCTTATCAGGGGGCCGAACACTGAAGCTTTCTTT. Translated: CASSLIRGPNTEAFF.

The CDR3 DNA sequence: TGTGCCAGCAGCTTAGGGTCCAGGGGAGTTGGCGAGCAGTACTTC. Its protein product is CASSLGSRGVGEQYF. The V gene is TRBV7-9, the J gene TRBJ2-7, with a tentative D call TRBD1 (6 bases). Trimming cost V 1 base and J 6 bases, with 16 bases left between them. This CDR3 is 15 amino acids long. Per germline, CDR1 SEHNR and CDR2 FQNEAQ (reference sequence).

This clonotype appeared many times. The chain links TRBV20-1 to TRBJ2-1; 8 bases match TRBD2. This CDR3 is 14 amino acids long. J was trimmed by 4 bases and V by 3 bases; bases with no gene match: 5. Germline CDR1 reads DFQATT; CDR2 reads SNEGSKA (reference sequence). The CDR3 loop reads CSASPSGSYNEQFF. Here the CDR3 DNA reads TGCAGTGCTAGTCCTAGCGGGTCTTACAATGAGCAGTTCTTC.

In its sample, this clonotype was seen many times. The chain couples TRBV9 to TRBJ1-3, with 7 bases aligning to TRBD1. The CDR3 sequence is 16 residues long. CDR1 is SGDLS and CDR2 is YYNGEE in the germline V gene. Losses at the gene ends were 4 bases for V and 0 bases for J; bases not matched to a gene: 7. DNA of the CDR3: TGTGCCAGCAGCCCCTCCGGGACAGCCTCTGGAAACACCATATATTTT. Protein product: CASSPSGTASGNTIYF.

This clonotype was seen ten or more times. The J gene is TRBJ2-1, the V gene TRBV3-1, with 14 positions matching TRBD2. This CDR3 has 19 amino acids. Germline CDR1 LGHDT, CDR2 YNNKEL (reference sequence). Trimming cost V 0 bases and J 9 bases; bases outside gene matches: 13. This CDR3 is CASSQDYLGTSGRMAEQFF. The CDR3 region has the DNA TGTGCCAGCAGCCAAGATTATTTAGGGACTAGCGGGAGAATGGCTGAGCAGTTCTTC.

This clonotype was observed many times. This rearrangement joins TRBV4-3 to TRBJ1-2; D not resolved. This CDR3 spans 17 amino acids. The germline gives CDR1 LGHNA, CDR2 YSLEER. Between the trimmed V and J ends, which lost 3 bases and 5 bases, there was a span of 22 bases. CDR3 residues: CASSHKLGAERPYGYTF. Here the CDR3 DNA reads TGCGCCAGCAGCCACAAGTTGGGCGCAGAGCGACCTTATGGCTACACCTTC.

This clonotype was recorded many times. This sequence joins TRBV5-6 and TRBJ1-5; the D is unclear. CDR1 is SGHDT and CDR2 is YYEEEE in the germline V gene. CDR3 size: 16 residues. Trimming took off 1 base at V and 6 bases at J, with 17 bases between the two ends. The CDR3 DNA follows: TGTGCCAGCAGCTTGTTCGAACCCCAAGAAGGTCAGCCCCAGCATTTT. Its protein product is CASSLFEPQEGQPQHF.

The sample holds many counts of this clonotype. DNA for the CDR3: TGTGCCAGCAGTTGGGACAGGATCCAGTTCTTC. Translation: CASSWDRIQFF. This sequence joins TRBV6-5 and TRBJ2-1, with 8 bases matching TRBD1. From germline, CDR1 is MNHEY and CDR2 SVGAGI. This CDR3 has 11 amino acids. The V segment lost 4 bases and the J segment 13 bases; nucleotides outside the gene matches: 3.

This clonotype was picked up many times. The chain uses TRBV7-9 and TRBJ2-1, with D tentatively TRBD2 (6 bases). The CDR3 spans 15 residues. Germline lookup yields CDR1 SEHNR and CDR2 FQNEAQ (reference sequence). V was shortened by 3 bases and J by 4 bases, with 13 bases between the two germline ends. The DNA of the CDR3 is TGTGCCAGCAGCTTTTGGCTAGCGCCTTACAATGAGCAGTTCTTC. Amino acid sequence: CASSFWLAPYNEQFF.

This clonotype appeared many times. The chain employs TRBV7-2 and TRBJ2-3; the D is unclear. V was trimmed by 1 base and J by 4 bases, leaving 9 bases between them. The CDR3 contains 14 residues. Germline V CDR1 and CDR2: SGHTA, FQGNSA. DNA for the CDR3: TGTGCCAGCAGCTTAGGCTCTTCTCCAGATACGCAGTATTTT. Its translation is CASSLGSSPDTQYF. Combining the CDR3 with reference TRBV7-2 and TRBJ2-3 gives the whole variable domain GAGVSQSPSNKVTEKGKDVELRCDPISGHTALYWYRQSLGQGLEFLIYFQGNSAPDKSGLPSDRFSAERTGGSVSTLTIQRTQQEDSAVYLCASSLGSSPDTQYFGPGTRLTVL.

This clonotype was seen repeatedly, ten times or more. This chain connects TRBV5-1 to TRBJ2-1, with D hard to call. Trimming removed 0 bases at V and 4 bases at J, with 11 bases between. The CDR3 loop spans 15 amino acids. Germline lookup yields CDR1 SGHRS and CDR2 YFSETQ. The CDR3 loop is CASSLGRSRYNEQFF. The CDR3 coding sequence is TGCGCCAGCAGCTTGGGGCGGAGTCGGTACAATGAGCAGTTCTTC.

V is TRBV7-2 and J is TRBJ2-1; D may match TRBD1 or TRBD2 (6 bases each). This CDR3 has 13 amino acids. Trimming left V 4 bases short and J 9 bases short, with 13 bases between. The germline V gene encodes CDR1 SGHTA and CDR2 FQGNSA. CDR3 protein: CASSWGGGGEQFF. Written as DNA, the CDR3 is TGTGCCAGCAGCTGGGGAGGAGGGGGTGAGCAGTTCTTC.

This clonotype was seen at least ten times. V is TRBV6-5 and J is TRBJ2-1; D is possibly TRBD2 (6 bases). Trimming removed 10 bases at V and 9 bases at J, with 16 bases between. This CDR3 contains 12 residues. CDR1 and CDR2 (germline): MNHEY, SVGAGI. The CDR3 reads CATGLPVSEQFF. Written as DNA, the CDR3 is TGTGCCACTGGACTACCCGTCAGTGAGCAGTTCTTC.

There are many counts of this clonotype. The chain is built from TRBV6-1 and TRBJ1-2, with no clear D. V was shortened by 7 bases and J by 4 bases, with 16 bases between the two germline ends. The germline CDR1 and CDR2 sequences are MNHNS and SASEGT. The CDR3 has 14 residues. The CDR3 nucleotides read TGTGCCAGCACCGATTGGGTTTCGGTCTATGGCTACACCTTC. This sequence encodes CASTDWVSVYGYTF.

This clonotype was recorded many times. J is TRBJ2-3 and V is TRBV6-6; D unresolved. The CDR3 runs to 12 residues. V was trimmed by 3 bases and J by 9 bases, leaving 10 bases between them. Germline CDR1 reads MNHNY; CDR2 reads SVGAGI (reference sequence). The CDR3 here is CASSYDLETQYF. In nucleotides, the CDR3 is TGTGCCAGCAGTTATGATCTAGAGACGCAGTATTTT.

As to this clonotype: Possible read error: a much larger clone is one base away. The V call is TRBV20-1, the J call TRBJ2-1; 7 bases line up with TRBD1. This CDR3 has 15 residues. Germline CDR1 reads DFQATT; CDR2 reads SNEGSKA (reference sequence). The DNA of the CDR3 is TGCTGTGCTAGCACCAGGGGGTTTCCCTACAATGAGCAGTTCTTC. It is translated as CCASTRGFPYNEQFF.

This clonotype has a count of ten or more. This chain links TRBV11-1 with TRBJ2-3, with D possibly matching TRBD2 (5 bases). Germline V gene lookup returns CDR1 SGHAT and CDR2 FQDESV (reference sequence). The CDR3 extends over 19 amino acids. V lost 5 bases and J 0 bases, leaving 24 bases between the germline ends. CDR3: CASSPGRLGVRSSTDTQYF. The CDR3 DNA reads as TGTGCCAGCAGCCCAGGACGCCTCGGGGTACGATCTAGCACAGATACGCAGTATTTT.

This clonotype was observed a handful of times. This chain joins TRBV11-1 and TRBJ2-2; possible D gene TRBD1, 6 bases. The length of the CDR3 is 19 residues. CDR1 SGHAT and CDR2 FQDESV come from the germline V gene (reference sequence). V was trimmed by 5 bases and J by 0 bases, leaving 22 bases between them. CDR3 sequence (DNA): TGTGCCAGCAGCCAAACGCCCAGGACAGACAGGTCGAACACCGGGGAGCTGTTTTTT. Amino acids: CASSQTPRTDRSNTGELFF.

This clonotype was counted many times. The rearrangement uses TRBV4-2 and TRBJ2-1; 8 nucleotides agree with TRBD1. Per the germline V gene, CDR1 is LGHNA and CDR2 is YNFKEQ. CDR3 length equals 15 residues. V shed 1 base and J 9 bases; nucleotides not matched to a gene: 8. The CDR3: CASSQGGQGEGEQFF. DNA for the CDR3: TGTGCCAGCAGCCAAGGTGGACAGGGAGAGGGTGAGCAGTTCTTC.

This clonotype has ten or more counts. The J gene is TRBJ2-2, the V gene TRBV20-1, with a weak D call TRBD2 (5 bases). CDR1 and CDR2 from the germline V gene are DFQATT and SNEGSKA (reference sequence). The CDR3 spans 12 residues. Trimming cost V 7 bases and J 2 bases, with 8 bases left between them. In DNA form, the CDR3 reads TGCAGTGTCGAGGGAAACACCGGGGAGCTGTTTTTT. Protein product: CSVEGNTGELFF.

This clonotype was counted many times. V is TRBV11-2 and J is TRBJ2-7; 11 nucleotides agree with TRBD1. Germline V gene data show CDR1 as SGHAT and CDR2 as FQNNGV. The CDR3 is 17 amino acids. Germline trimming cut 5 bases from V and 4 bases from J; bases unmatched to any gene: 13. CDR3 nucleotide sequence: TGTGCCAGCAGCCTCCGCTCGGACAGGGGGCGCATGTACGAGCAGTACTTC. This sequence encodes CASSLRSDRGRMYEQYF.

The CDR3 bases are TGTGCCAGCAGCCTACAGGGTGGGGGCTCCTACGAGCAGTACTTC. This translates into CASSLQGGGSYEQYF. This chain connects TRBV7-2 to TRBJ2-7; D is perhaps TRBD1 (6 bases). There are 15 residues in the CDR3. The V gene lost 5 bases and the J gene lost 0 bases, with 14 bases spanning the gap. Germline V gives CDR1 SGHTA, CDR2 FQGNSA.

This clonotype occurred many times. V usage is TRBV28 and J usage is TRBJ1-1; tentatively, D is TRBD1 (6 bases). CDR3 length: 15 amino acids. CDR1 and CDR2 from the germline V gene are MDHEN and SYDVKM. Trimming left V 7 bases short and J 4 bases short, with 19 bases between. CDR3 DNA sequence: TGTGCCAGCACTATTCCCCGCGGAGGGGGCACTGAAGCTTTCTTT. As protein: CASTIPRGGGTEAFF.

This clonotype was seen ten or more times. This chain connects TRBV4-2 to TRBJ2-2; D not certain. The ends were cut back, 3 bases at V and 4 bases at J, with 15 bases in the middle. Germline values: CDR1 LGHNA, CDR2 YNFKEQ. There are 16 residues in the CDR3. CDR3 sequence (DNA): TGTGCCAGCAGCCAGCAAGGTTTCACTTCCACCGGGGAGCTGTTTTTT. This encodes CASSQQGFTSTGELFF.